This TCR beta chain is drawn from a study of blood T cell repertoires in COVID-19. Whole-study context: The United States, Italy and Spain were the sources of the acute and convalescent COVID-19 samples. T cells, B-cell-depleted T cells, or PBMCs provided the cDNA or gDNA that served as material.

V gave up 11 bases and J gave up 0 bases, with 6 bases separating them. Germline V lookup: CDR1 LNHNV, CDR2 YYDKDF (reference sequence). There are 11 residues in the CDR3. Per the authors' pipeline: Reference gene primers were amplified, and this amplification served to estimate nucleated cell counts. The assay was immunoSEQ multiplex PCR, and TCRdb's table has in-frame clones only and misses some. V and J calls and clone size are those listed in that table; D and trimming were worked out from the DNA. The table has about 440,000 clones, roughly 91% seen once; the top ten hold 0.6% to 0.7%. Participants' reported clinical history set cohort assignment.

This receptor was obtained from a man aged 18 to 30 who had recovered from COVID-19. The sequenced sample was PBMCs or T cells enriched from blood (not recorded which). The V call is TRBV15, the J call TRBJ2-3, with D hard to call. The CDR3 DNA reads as TGTGCCGTGCGAAGCACAGATACGCAGTATTTT. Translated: CAVRSTDTQYF.